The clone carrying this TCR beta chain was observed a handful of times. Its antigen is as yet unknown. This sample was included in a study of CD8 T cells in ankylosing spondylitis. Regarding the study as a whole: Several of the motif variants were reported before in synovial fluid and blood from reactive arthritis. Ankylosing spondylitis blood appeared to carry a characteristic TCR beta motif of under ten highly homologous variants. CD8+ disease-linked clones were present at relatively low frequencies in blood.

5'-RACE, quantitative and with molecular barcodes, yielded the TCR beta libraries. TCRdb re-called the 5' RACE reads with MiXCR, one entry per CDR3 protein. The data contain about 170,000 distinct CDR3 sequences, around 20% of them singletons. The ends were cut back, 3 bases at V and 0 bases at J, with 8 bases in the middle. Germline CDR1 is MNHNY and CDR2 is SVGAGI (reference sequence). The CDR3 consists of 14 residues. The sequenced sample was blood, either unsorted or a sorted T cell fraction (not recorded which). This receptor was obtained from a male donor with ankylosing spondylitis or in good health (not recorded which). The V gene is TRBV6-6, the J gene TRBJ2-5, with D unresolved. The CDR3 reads CASSYPADQETQYF. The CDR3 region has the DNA TGTGCCAGCAGTTATCCGGCGGACCAAGAGACCCAGTACTTC.